This TCR beta chain appears in the sequencing data of a study of cytomegalovirus exposure and HLA in healthy donors. Whole-study results and caveats: Within a later analysis, the majority of CMV-associated TCR beta chains appeared HLA-restricted. Some TCR beta chains (164 of them) were listed as cytomegalovirus-associated. Later analysis demonstrated an association between a missense DCLRE1C variant and TCR beta V- and J-gene trimming.

PCR primers comprised 60 Vbeta and 13 Jbeta primers. Some clones are missing from TCRdb's copy, which holds only in-frame ones; the method was immunoSEQ multiplex PCR. Among 110,000 to 150,000 clones listed, about 75% were seen once. This CDR3 is 12 amino acids long. CDR1 is MNHNS and CDR2 is SASEGT in the germline V gene. V was pared by 6 bases and J by 3 bases, with 6 bases between. With regard to this clone: Its specificity is not known.

The sequence derives from a man aged 25 to 40 in good health and CMV-seronegative. The chain joins TRBV6-1 to TRBJ1-5; D remains ambiguous. The sequenced sample consisted of PBMCs. The CDR3 DNA reads as TGTGCCAGCAGGGCTTCCAATCAGCCCCAGCATTTT. As protein: CASRASNQPQHF.